The 5 T cell receptor beta chains given below trace back to one sample, sequenced in a study of identifying expanded T cells in peripheral blood. Generated by immunoSEQ multiplex PCR, the TCRdb table keeps only in-frame clones and is missing some. The sample consists of about 100,000 clones, around 88% of them appearing once. The sample comprised blood. These TCRs come from a person aged 18 to 75 in good health.

V usage is TRBV7-2 and J usage is TRBJ1-2, with D perhaps matching TRBD1 (5 bases). The CDR3 runs 15 residues. Per the germline V gene, CDR1 is SGHTA and CDR2 is FQGNSA. V was clipped by 1 base and J by 6 bases, with 15 bases between them. Written as DNA, the CDR3 is TGTGCCAGCAGCTTAGTCGGGCAGGGAGGGGATGGCTACACCTTC. This sequence encodes CASSLVGQGGDGYTF. The full variable domain, with the rest looked up from reference TRBV7-2 and TRBJ1-2, is GAGVSQSPSNKVTEKGKDVELRCDPISGHTALYWYRQSLGQGLEFLIYFQGNSAPDKSGLPSDRFSAERTGGSVSTLTIQRTQQEDSAVYLCASSLVGQGGDGYTFGSGTRLTVV.

The chain couples TRBV13 to TRBJ2-1, with 15 bases aligning to TRBD2. The CDR3 is 19 amino acids. Germline trimming cut 5 bases from V and 5 bases from J; bases unmatched to any gene: 13. Germline assignment: CDR1 PRHDT and CDR2 FYEKMQ (reference sequence). CDR3 coding DNA: TGTGCCAGCAGCCTCGGACTAGCGGGGGGGCCATCTCTTAACAATGAGCAGTTCTTC. It specifies CASSLGLAGGPSLNNEQFF. The full variable domain, completed using reference TRBV13 and TRBJ2-1, is AAGVIQSPRHLIKEKRETATLKCYPIPRHDTVYWYQQGPGQDPQFLISFYEKMQSDKGSIPDRFSAQQFSDYHSELNMSSLELGDSALYFCASSLGLAGGPSLNNEQFFGPGTRLTVL.

V usage is TRBV27 and J usage is TRBJ2-1, with 8 bases identical to TRBD1. The trim removed 7 bases at V and 7 bases at J, leaving 9 bases unmatched. This CDR3 contains 14 residues. CDR1 is MNHEY and CDR2 is SMNVEV in the germline V gene (reference sequence). The CDR3 DNA reads TGTGCCAGCACCCTCGGACAGGGTGAAAATGAGCAGTTCTTC. This codes for CASTLGQGENEQFF.

The J gene is TRBJ1-2, the V gene TRBV7-2; 9 bases align to TRBD1. Germline V gene sequence: CDR1 SGHTA, CDR2 FQGNSA. Trimming removed 4 bases from V and 3 bases from J; junction bases left unmatched: 3. The CDR3 loop spans 14 amino acids. For the CDR3, the DNA is TGTGCCAGCAGCTCCCGGACAGGGGACTATGGCTACACCTTC. This encodes CASSSRTGDYGYTF.

This clone appeared a few times. The rearrangement uses TRBV7-2 and TRBJ2-7, with D uncertain. CDR1 and CDR2 (germline): SGHTA, FQGNSA. The CDR3 is 14 amino acids. V was pared by 1 base and J by 0 bases, with 7 bases between. CDR3 sequence: CASSLDGFSYEQYF. Written as DNA, the CDR3 is TGTGCCAGCAGCTTAGACGGCTTCTCCTACGAGCAGTACTTC.